This TCR beta chain was recovered during a study of T cell responses to AZD1222 COVID-19 vaccine. CDR1 and CDR2 (germline): LGHNA, YSLEER. Trimming removed 2 bases from V and 8 bases from J, with 12 bases in between. The CDR3 loop spans 14 amino acids. Assay used: immunoSEQ multiplex PCR; TCRdb lists only in-frame clones, some missing. The sample shows 140,000 to 150,000 clones, around 93% of them seen only once. Study results and caveats: Reportedly, close to half of spike-specific TCRs are directed against unmutated variant regions. Without day 14 samples, only post-peak T cell repertoires were studied. Receipt of two AZD1222 doses was followed by a rise in Spike-specific TCR breadth and depth.

Regarding this clone: Its antigen remains unidentified.

Sequencing used peripheral blood, obtained 28 days after the second AZD1222 dose. This TCR was recovered from an adult who received the AZD1222 COVID-19 vaccine. The V and J genes are TRBV4-3 and TRBJ1-4; D is perhaps TRBD1 (5 bases). The chain's CDR3 is CASSQRTEGEKLFF. CDR3 sequence (DNA): TGCGCCAGCAGCCAACGGACGGAGGGGGAAAAACTGTTTTTT.